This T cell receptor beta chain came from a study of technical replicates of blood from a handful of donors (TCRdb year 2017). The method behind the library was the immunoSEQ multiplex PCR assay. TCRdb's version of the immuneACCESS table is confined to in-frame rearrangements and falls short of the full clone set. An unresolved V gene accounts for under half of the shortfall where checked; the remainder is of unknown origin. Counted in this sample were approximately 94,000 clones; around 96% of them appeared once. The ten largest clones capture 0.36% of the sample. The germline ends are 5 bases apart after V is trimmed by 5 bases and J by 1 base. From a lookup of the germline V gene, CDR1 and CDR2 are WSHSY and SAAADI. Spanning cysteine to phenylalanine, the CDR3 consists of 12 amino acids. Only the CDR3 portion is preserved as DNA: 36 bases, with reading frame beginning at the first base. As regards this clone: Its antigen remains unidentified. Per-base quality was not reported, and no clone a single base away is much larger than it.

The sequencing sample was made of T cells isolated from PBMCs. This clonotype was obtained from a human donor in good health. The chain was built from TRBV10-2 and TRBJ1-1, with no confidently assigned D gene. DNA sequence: TGCGCCAGCAGTCACACGAACACTGAAGCTTTCTTT. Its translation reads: CASSHTNTEAFF.